These 5 T cell receptor beta chains originate from one sample sequenced in a study of T cells in localized non-small cell lung cancer. The repertoire was sequenced with immunoSEQ multiplex PCR; TCRdb's copy has only in-frame clones and lacks some. The sample yields 59,000 or so clones, approximately 91% seen once. Sequencing used peripheral blood, obtained before any cancer treatment. All receptors derive from a man aged 35-69 years with stage I lung adenocarcinoma.

V gene TRBV6-1 combines with J gene TRBJ2-1; 8 bases match TRBD1. V lost 3 bases to trimming and J lost 5 bases; unmatched junction nucleotides: 0. This CDR3 region has 13 residues. Germline values: CDR1 MNHNS, CDR2 SASEGT. CDR3 DNA sequence: TGTGCCAGCAGTGACAGGGGGCACAATGAGCAGTTCTTC. Amino acid sequence: CASSDRGHNEQFF.

The V call is TRBV2, the J call TRBJ2-1, with D maybe TRBD2 (6 bases). Per germline, CDR1 SNHLY and CDR2 FYNNEI. The V end lost 4 bases, the J end lost 2 bases, and 12 bases lay between the germline ends. The CDR3 is 15 amino acids. CDR3: CASSVRRDPYNEQFF. In nucleotides, the CDR3 is TGTGCCAGCAGTGTAAGGAGGGACCCCTACAATGAGCAGTTCTTC. The variable domain in full, completed from reference TRBV2 and TRBJ2-1, reads EPEVTQTPSHQVTQMGQEVILRCVPISNHLYFYWYRQILGQKVEFLVSFYNNEISEKSEIFDDQFSVERPDGSNFTLKIRSTKLEDSAMYFCASSVRRDPYNEQFFGPGTRLTVL.

The chain carries TRBV7-2 and TRBJ1-1; D remains unclear. V gave up 1 base and J gave up 1 base, with 10 bases separating them. The length of the CDR3 is 15 residues. CDR1 SGHTA and CDR2 FQGNSA come from the germline V gene. DNA of the CDR3: TGTGCCAGCAGCTTAGGGCGGGGTCCGAACACTGAAGCTTTCTTT. Amino acids: CASSLGRGPNTEAFF.

CDR3 bases: TGTGCCAGCAGTGGCGGGGGATACGAGCAGTACTTC. This translates into CASSGGGYEQYF. The V call is TRBV2, the J call TRBJ2-7; the match to TRBD2 covers 7 bases. Germline CDR1 is SNHLY and CDR2 is FYNNEI. V dropped 4 bases and J dropped 4; count of bases not matched to a gene: 1. The CDR3 is 12 amino acids.

The chain couples TRBV4-1 to TRBJ1-1; tentatively, D is TRBD1 (6 bases). CDR1 and CDR2 (germline): MGHRA, YSYEKL. CDR3 length: 14 amino acids. V dropped 1 base and J dropped 3 bases, with 9 bases sitting between them. CDR3 residues: CASSQVGGYTEAFF. CDR3 bases: TGCGCCAGCAGCCAAGTAGGGGGATACACTGAAGCTTTCTTT.